This TCR beta chain was identified in a study of cytomegalovirus exposure and HLA in healthy donors. The CDR3 runs 15 residues. Germline lookup yields CDR1 MDHEN and CDR2 SYDVKM. Trimming took 7 bases from V and 4 from J, leaving 19 bases between them. With 60 Vbeta and 13 Jbeta primers, the PCR was carried out. Produced via immunoSEQ multiplex PCR; TCRdb's table is partial and in-frame only. The sample holds fewer than 110,000 clones, over 70% seen once. This clone turned up a few times. The sample comprised PBMCs. This receptor was taken from a man younger than 40 in good health and CMV-seronegative. The rearrangement joins TRBV28 to TRBJ1-1; possible D gene TRBD1, 5 bases. This CDR3 is CASKGGGAGGTEAFF. DNA of the CDR3: TGTGCCAGCAAAGGCGGCGGGGCAGGAGGCACTGAAGCTTTCTTT.